This is a list of T cell receptor beta chains from one sample in a study of shared clonotypes between healthy human individuals. Sequencing was performed with immunoSEQ multiplex PCR; in TCRdb, only in-frame clones are kept and a portion is missing. The table shows around 350,000 clones, with less than 75% occurring only once. The sequenced sample was memory CD4+ T cells sorted from blood. These receptor sequences come from a man aged 25 to 40 in good health. The CDR3 runs from the conserved cysteine through the conserved F or W. D genes are given only for firm matches. Expanded clones get a size class; other rows say once, few or many, or leave the size out.

clone size	V gene	J gene	D gene	CDR3 DNA	CDR3 protein
-	TRBV29-1	TRBJ2-5	-	TGCAGCGTCGACAGGGGAGGGAAAGAGACCCAGTACTTC	CSVDRGGKETQYF
-	TRBV5-5	TRBJ1-1	TRBD1	TGTGCCAGCAGCTACTCACAGGGGGTGACTGAAGCTTTCTTT	CASSYSQGVTEAFF
-	TRBV2	TRBJ2-5	-	TGTGCCAGCAGTCGTGGGTGGGGCCAAGAGACCCAGTACTTC	CASSRGWGQETQYF
-	TRBV11-2	TRBJ2-3	-	TGTGCCAGCAGCTACACAACCACTAGCACAGATACGCAGTATTTT	CASSYTTTSTDTQYF
-	TRBV28	TRBJ1-4	-	TGTGCCAGCAGGACAACTAATGAAAAACTGTTTTTT	CASRTTNEKLFF
-	TRBV6-1	TRBJ1-2	-	TGTGCCAGCAGTCTCGGACAGAAGGATGGCTACACCTTC	CASSLGQKDGYTF
-	TRBV13	TRBJ2-5	-	TGTGCCAGCAGCTTAGAGCAGGAGACCCAGTACTTC	CASSLEQETQYF
once	TRBV25-1	TRBJ1-2	TRBD1	TGTGCCAGCAGTCGAGGGGACAGGGTATCTGGCTACACCTTC	CASSRGDRVSGYTF
few	TRBV9	TRBJ2-7	TRBD1	TGTGCCAGCAGCGTCCAGGGGGCGGGCTACGAGCAGTACTTC	CASSVQGAGYEQYF
-	TRBV19	TRBJ2-2	TRBD2	TGTGCCAGTAGTAAATGGGCGGGAGATACCGGGGAGCTGTTTTTT	CASSKWAGDTGELFF
-	TRBV19	TRBJ2-7	TRBD2	TGTGCCAGTAGTATACTAGCGGGAGAGGGCGAGCAGTACTTC	CASSILAGEGEQYF
-	TRBV21-1	TRBJ1-2	-	TGTGCCAGCAGCGACCTACAGGGACCCAGTGGCTACACCTTC	CASSDLQGPSGYTF
once	TRBV5-1	TRBJ2-3	-	TGCGCCAGCAGCTTGGGAACAGGCACTAGGGATAACACAGATACGCAGTATTTT	CASSLGTGTRDNTDTQYF
-	TRBV13	TRBJ2-7	TRBD2	TGTGCCAGCAGCTTAGATCATACTAGCGGGAGCAACAACGAGCAGTACTTC	CASSLDHTSGSNNEQYF
-	TRBV29-1	TRBJ1-2	-	TGCAGCGTCGACCAGGGATATGGCTACACCTTC	CSVDQGYGYTF
-	TRBV5-1	TRBJ2-7	-	TGCGCCAGCAGACAGGGTCAGGACGAGCAGTACTTC	CASRQGQDEQYF
-	TRBV5-1	TRBJ2-5	TRBD2	TGCGCCAGTACGACTAGCGGGAGTGTAGAGACCCAGTACTTC	CASTTSGSVETQYF
many	TRBV27	TRBJ1-2	-	TGTGCCAGCCGGCAAGGATCTAGCATCATCTATGGCTACACCTTC	CASRQGSSIIYGYTF
-	TRBV7-3	TRBJ2-3	-	TGTGCCAGCAGCTTAATGGCGATACCTAGCACAGATACGCAGTATTTT	CASSLMAIPSTDTQYF
-	TRBV5-1	TRBJ2-5	-	TGCGCCAGCAGCTTAATACGGGGGGAGACCCAGTACTTC	CASSLIRGETQYF
many	TRBV18	TRBJ2-1	-	TGTGCCAGCTCACCACAAAGCTCCGATACCCCGTTCTTC	CASSPQSSDTPFF
-	TRBV11-2	TRBJ2-7	TRBD1	TGTGCCAGCAGCCTTGGGGACAGCCAGCAGTACTTC	CASSLGDSQQYF
few	TRBV28	TRBJ2-2	TRBD1	TGTGCCGGATTGGACAGGGGGTCGGCCGGGGAGCTGTTTTTT	CAGLDRGSAGELFF
-	TRBV10-3	TRBJ2-6	-	TGTGCCATCAGTGGTTTTGGGGCCTCTGGGGCCAACGTCCTGACTTTC	CAISGFGASGANVLTF
-	TRBV9	TRBJ1-4	-	TGTGCCAGCAGCCAAAACGTGGGGGCAGGTGAAAAACTGTTTTTT	CASSQNVGAGEKLFF
-	TRBV6-5	TRBJ2-2	TRBD2	TGTGCCAGCAGTTCTGGGCTAGCGGGGAACACCGGGGAGCTGTTTTTT	CASSSGLAGNTGELFF
-	TRBV12-5	TRBJ2-3	TRBD2	TGTGCTAGTGGTTTGGATAGCGGGGCGGGTGTGGATACGCAGTATTTT	CASGLDSGAGVDTQYF
-	TRBV11-1	TRBJ2-3	-	TGTGCCAGCAGCTTATGGCGGTCCACAGATACGCAGTATTTT	CASSLWRSTDTQYF
-	TRBV5-1	TRBJ1-4	-	TGCGCCAGCAGCCCCACGCGGGGGGCTAATGAAAAACTGTTTTTT	CASSPTRGANEKLFF
-	TRBV28	TRBJ2-3	-	TGTGCCAGCAGTTTATCGGTCGGGAGCCGAACAGATACGCAGTATTTT	CASSLSVGSRTDTQYF
-	TRBV19	TRBJ2-2	-	TGTGCCAGTAGTATTATCCCCGGGGAGCTGTTTTTT	CASSIIPGELFF
-	TRBV29-1	TRBJ2-3	TRBD2	TGCAGCGTTGTCCCTAGCGGGAACACAGATACGCAGTATTTT	CSVVPSGNTDTQYF
-	TRBV2	TRBJ2-5	-	TGTGCCAGCAGAGGGACGGCCGAGGGGGCCCAGTACTTC	CASRGTAEGAQYF
-	TRBV5-1	TRBJ2-1	TRBD2	TGCGCCAGCAGCCCCCAACTAGCGGGAGGTTCCAATGAGCAGTTCTTC	CASSPQLAGGSNEQFF